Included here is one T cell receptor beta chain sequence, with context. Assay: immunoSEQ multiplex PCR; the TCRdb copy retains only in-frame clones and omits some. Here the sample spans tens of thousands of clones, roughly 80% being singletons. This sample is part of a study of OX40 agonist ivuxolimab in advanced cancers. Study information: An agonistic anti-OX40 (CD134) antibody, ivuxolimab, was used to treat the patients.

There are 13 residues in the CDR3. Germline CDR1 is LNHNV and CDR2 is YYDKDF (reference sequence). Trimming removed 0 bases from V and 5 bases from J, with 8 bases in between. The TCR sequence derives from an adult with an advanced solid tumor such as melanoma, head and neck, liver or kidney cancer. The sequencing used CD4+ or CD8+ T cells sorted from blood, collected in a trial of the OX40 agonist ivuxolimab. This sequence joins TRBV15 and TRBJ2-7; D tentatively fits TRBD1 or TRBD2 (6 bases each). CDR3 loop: CATSREGGHEQYF. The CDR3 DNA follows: TGTGCCACCAGCAGAGAGGGGGGCCACGAGCAGTACTTC.